The rows below give T cell receptor beta chains drawn from one sample of a study of T cells in Graves' hyperthyroidism and ophthalmopathy. A single record per CDR3 protein comes from TCRdb applying MiXCR to the multiplex PCR reads. The sample records 690,000 or so distinct CDR3 sequences, approximately 18% being singletons. The specimen was blood. The source is a woman aged 50 to 65 with Graves' hyperthyroidism that later progressed to Graves' ophthalmopathy. Each CDR3 is given with its conserved first and last residue. A D gene is named only where the DNA matches it firmly. Some rows have no size entry. The others give once, few or many, or a class for an expanded clone.

V,size,D,J,CDR3,DNA
TRBV27,NA,NA,TRBJ1-2,CASMDGLNYGYTF,TGTGCCAGCATGGACGGATTGAACTATGGCTACACCTTC
TRBV6-6,few,NA,TRBJ1-4,CASSYSPANEKLFF,TGTGCCAGCAGTTACTCCCCAGCTAATGAAAAACTGTTTTTT
TRBV5-1,many,NA,TRBJ1-1,CASSSHRQQSTGTEAFF,TGCGCCAGCAGCTCCCACAGACAACAGAGTACGGGCACTGAAGCTTTCTTT
TRBV27,NA,TRBD1,TRBJ2-7,CASSYDTGGYEQYF,TGTGCCAGCAGTTACGATACAGGGGGCTACGAGCAGTACTTC
TRBV30,many,TRBD1,TRBJ1-1,CAWSHRDRGLTEAFF,TGTGCCTGGAGCCACCGGGACAGGGGGCTCACTGAAGCTTTCTTT
TRBV6-1,many,NA,TRBJ1-5,CASRRGNQPQHF,TGTGCCAGCAGGCGGGGCAATCAGCCCCAGCATTTT
TRBV10-3,NA,TRBD1,TRBJ1-2,CAIRPGQGENGYTF,TGTGCCATCAGACCCGGACAGGGGGAAAATGGCTACACCTTC
TRBV18,NA,TRBD1,TRBJ2-2,CASSRGTGGNTGELFF,TGTGCCAGCTCACGTGGGACAGGGGGCAACACCGGGGAGCTGTTTTTT
TRBV7-9,NA,NA,TRBJ1-6,CASSLSGVESPLHF,TGTGCCAGCAGCTTGTCAGGGGTGGAATCACCCCTCCACTTT
TRBV19,few,NA,TRBJ1-5,CASSLGLVDNQPQHF,TGTGCCAGTAGTTTGGGGCTTGTAGACAATCAGCCCCAGCATTTT
TRBV20-1,NA,NA,TRBJ2-5,CSARDQAGVQETQYF,TGCAGTGCTAGAGATCAGGCAGGGGTTCAAGAGACCCAGTACTTC
TRBV5-6,NA,TRBD1,TRBJ1-1,CASSTVGQAPNTEAFF,TGTGCCAGCAGCACCGTAGGACAGGCCCCTAACACTGAAGCTTTCTTT
TRBV19,many,NA,TRBJ1-1,CASSIQGNTEAFF,TGTGCCAGCAGCATACAGGGGAACACTGAAGCTTTCTTT
TRBV12-3/TRBV12-4,few,NA,TRBJ1-1,CASSLWGVVNTEAFF,TGTGCCAGCAGTTTATGGGGGGTGGTGAACACTGAAGCTTTCTTT
TRBV15,many,TRBD2,TRBJ2-2,CATAGRGELFF,TGTGCCACCGCCGGGAGGGGGGAGCTGTTTTTT
TRBV27,NA,NA,TRBJ2-5,CASSPDGFQETQYF,TGTGCCAGCAGCCCTGATGGCTTCCAAGAGACCCAGTACTTC
TRBV20-1,NA,NA,TRBJ2-4,CSARARLGALAKNIQYF,TGCAGTGCTAGAGCCCGGTTGGGGGCCTTAGCCAAAAACATTCAGTACTTC
TRBV27,NA,TRBD1,TRBJ2-1,CASTPRTGDLYNEQFF,TGTGCCAGCACCCCCCGGACAGGGGACCTCTACAATGAGCAGTTCTTC
TRBV7-3,few,NA,TRBJ2-5,CASSLYPRETQYF,TGTGCCAGCAGCTTATACCCCAGAGAGACCCAGTACTTC
TRBV12-3/TRBV12-4,NA,TRBD1,TRBJ2-7,CASRTGSSYEQYF,TGTGCCAGCAGGACAGGGAGCTCCTACGAGCAGTACTTC
TRBV3-1,NA,NA,TRBJ2-1,CASSEAGEFDEQFF,TGTGCCAGCAGTGAAGCTGGGGAGTTCGATGAGCAGTTCTTC
TRBV5-6,few,NA,TRBJ2-5,CASSLFLRRETQYF,TGTGCCAGCAGCTTGTTCCTGAGGAGGGAGACCCAGTACTTC
TRBV27,NA,NA,TRBJ2-5,CASSLSPDEESQYF,TGTGCCAGCAGTTTATCGCCCGACGAAGAGAGCCAGTACTTC
TRBV5-6,few,TRBD1,TRBJ2-2,CASSPETGGNTGELFF,TGTGCCAGCAGCCCAGAGACAGGGGGAAACACCGGGGAGCTGTTTTTT
TRBV11-2,many,NA,TRBJ1-5,CASSLTDGGNQPQHF,TGTGCCAGCAGCTTAACCGATGGGGGCAATCAGCCCCAGCATTTT
TRBV12-3/TRBV12-4,NA,TRBD1,TRBJ1-2,CASSPDRGRKAYGYTF,TGTGCCAGCAGCCCGGACAGGGGAAGGAAGGCCTATGGCTACACCTTC
TRBV7-9,many,NA,TRBJ1-2,CASSRSPETNYGYTF,TGTGCCAGCAGCCGTAGTCCGGAGACAAACTATGGCTACACCTTC
TRBV5-8,NA,TRBD1,TRBJ1-5,CASSWTGEIGQPQHF,TGTGCCAGCAGCTGGACAGGGGAAATTGGTCAGCCCCAGCATTTT
TRBV7-2,few,NA,TRBJ1-2,CASSIEGDYGYTF,TGTGCCAGCAGCATAGAGGGGGACTATGGCTACACCTTC